This TCR beta chain is from a study of T cell changes during pregnancy in multiple sclerosis. Using immunoSEQ multiplex PCR, the repertoire was profiled, and TCRdb retains in-frame clones only, with some absent. The sample lists tens of thousands of clones, roughly 91% seen once, with under 2% in the top ten. The receptor's source is a female donor in good health, enrolled as a control in a pregnancy study. Sequencing used peripheral blood, obtained after pregnancy.

CDR3 in DNA: TGTGCCAGCAGACCGGAGGAGGCTGGGGCCAACGTCCTGACTTTC. Residues: CASRPEEAGANVLTF. The V and J genes are TRBV6-5 and TRBJ2-6; a possible D gene is TRBD2 (5 bases). There are 15 residues in the CDR3. Trimming stripped 6 bases from V and 2 bases from J, with 11 bases between. The germline V gene has CDR1 MNHEY and CDR2 SVGAGI.